This T cell receptor beta chain was retrieved from a study of CD8+CD57+ T cells in acquired aplastic anemia. Across the whole study: The sorted CD4+ and CD8+ cells yielded an average around 3 ug of DNA.

This clonotype was seen many times. Antigen: not known. The CDR3 loop spans 17 amino acids. Per the germline V gene, CDR1 is MGHRA and CDR2 is YSYEKL. V trimming: 0 bases; J trimming: 5 bases; junction bases outside the gene matches: 7. General study results and limits: Between the patient and control groups, CD8+ Simpson's diversity did not differ significantly. A set of roughly 27 CD8+ CDR3 sequences was shared between patients and controls, and these sequences appeared highly expressed in patients.

Both TCR beta VDJ combination and CDR3 sequence profiling were carried out. Genomic DNA was the template for this profiling. TCRdb re-called the reads with MiXCR, one entry per CDR3 protein. The data contain around 400,000 distinct CDR3 sequences, about two thirds of them singletons. The sample comprised sorted CD4+, CD8+, or CD8+CD57+ T cells (not recorded which) from PBMCs. The rearrangement joins TRBV4-1 to TRBJ2-1, with 10 bases aligning to TRBD2. This receptor was taken from a human donor in good health, serving as a control. CDR3 bases: TGCGCCAGCAGCCAAGAAGGGGGGGGACTAGCGCACAATGAGCAGTTCTTC. Amino acids: CASSQEGGGLAHNEQFF.